These 15 T cell receptor beta chains originate from one sample sequenced in a study of PD-1 blockade in classical Hodgkin lymphoma. Each patient relapsed following autologous stem cell transplantation, and prior brentuximab vedotin exposure differed. The data were produced by immunoSEQ multiplex PCR, yet TCRdb's version contains in-frame clones alone and is incomplete. The data hold 39,000 or so clones, with around 87% observed a single time. Sample: peripheral blood mononuclear cells (PBMCs), taken before the second cycle of nivolumab. The receptors were sampled from a human donor with classical Hodgkin lymphoma.

V gene TRBV2 combines with J gene TRBJ1-1, with D tentatively TRBD1 (6 bases). V was pared by 4 bases and J by 6 bases, with 18 bases between. The CDR3 runs 15 residues. Germline CDR1 reads SNHLY; CDR2 reads FYNNEI. This CDR3 reads CASSGGGGTSSEAFF. The CDR3 DNA reads as TGTGCCAGCAGTGGAGGGGGAGGGACGTCCTCTGAAGCTTTCTTT.

The chain recombines TRBV6-5 with TRBJ1-6, with 12 bases lining up with TRBD1. The J segment lost 10 bases and the V segment lost 3 bases, leaving 4 bases of the junction unmatched. The length of the CDR3 is 15 residues. CDR1 is MNHEY, CDR2 SVGAGI, per germline. The CDR3 DNA sequence: TGTGCCAGCAGTTATTTCGGGACAGGGGGCTCACCCCTCCACTTT. Amino acid sequence: CASSYFGTGGSPLHF.

The V and J genes are TRBV7-9 and TRBJ2-2, with a possible D match to TRBD1 (6 bases). The CDR3 is 15 residues long. Per the germline V gene, CDR1 is SEHNR and CDR2 is FQNEAQ (reference sequence). The ends were cut back, 6 bases at V and 4 bases at J, with 15 bases in the middle. The CDR3 coding sequence is TGTGCCAGCAGTCCAAAGGGGGTGAGCACCGGGGAGCTGTTTTTT. Residues: CASSPKGVSTGELFF. The complete variable domain, with remaining parts taken from reference TRBV7-9 and TRBJ2-2, reads DTGVSQNPRHKITKRGQNVTFRCDPISEHNRLYWYRQTLGQGPEFLTYFQNEAQLEKSRLLSDRFSAERPKGSFSTLEIQRTEQGDSAMYLCASSPKGVSTGELFFGEGSRLTVL.

J is TRBJ1-1 and V is TRBV19; D is possibly TRBD1 (5 bases). CDR3 size: 14 residues. Trimming removed 2 bases from V and 4 bases from J, with 11 bases in between. In germline, CDR1 is LNHDA, CDR2 SQIVND (reference sequence). The CDR3 region is CASSIRGLGTEAFF. In DNA, the CDR3 is TGTGCCAGTAGTATACGGGGACTGGGCACTGAAGCTTTCTTT.

This clone was found a few times. The chain recombines TRBV11-3 with TRBJ1-5; D not resolved. Trimming shortened V by 2 bases and J by 6 bases, and 11 bases separated the two germline ends. The germline V gene has CDR1 SGHNT and CDR2 YENEEA. The CDR3 is 14 residues long. The CDR3 DNA reads TGTGCCAGCAGCTTAAAGATAGGAAGTCAGCCCCAGCATTTT. The encoded protein is CASSLKIGSQPQHF.

The chain carries TRBV27 and TRBJ2-3; D unclear. From germline, CDR1 is MNHEY and CDR2 SMNVEV (reference sequence). Between the trimmed V and J ends, which lost 4 bases and 2 bases, there was a span of 10 bases. The CDR3 totals 14 residues. CDR3 loop: CASSSSSSTDTQYF. The CDR3 DNA is TGTGCCAGCAGTTCCAGCTCCTCCACAGATACGCAGTATTTT.

For this clone: A junction end diverges from the germline sequence, so it may reflect a read error. The chain uses TRBV7-9 and TRBJ2-7, with a tentative D call TRBD1 (6 bases). Germline CDR1 is SEHNR and CDR2 is FQNEAQ (reference sequence). The CDR3 length is 12 residues. The CDR3 sequence: CASTLGPGHEYF. The CDR3 DNA reads TGTGCCAGCACCTTAGGACCGGGACACGAGTACTTC. The full variable domain, in which reference TRBV7-9 and TRBJ2-7 provide the parts outside the CDR3, is DTGVSQNPRHKITKRGQNVTFRCDPISEHNRLYWYRQTLGQGPEFLTYFQNEAQLEKSRLLSDRFSAERPKGSFSTLEIQRTEQGDSAMYLCASTLGPGHEYFGPGTRLTVT.

This sequence joins TRBV28 and TRBJ2-5; 9 bases fit TRBD2. The trim removed 5 bases at V and 3 bases at J, leaving 7 bases unmatched. This CDR3 is 15 amino acids long. CDR1 and CDR2 (germline): MDHEN, SYDVKM. The CDR3 DNA sequence: TGTGCCAGCAGTAAACCGGGACTAGCTGAAGAGACCCAGTACTTC. This sequence encodes CASSKPGLAEETQYF.

The chain carries TRBV28 and TRBJ1-2; a possible D gene is TRBD1 (6 bases). The germline CDR1 and CDR2 sequences are MDHEN and SYDVKM. The germline V and J ends were trimmed by 10 bases and 5 bases, with 20 bases remaining between them. This CDR3 region has 14 residues. In nucleotides, the CDR3 is TGTGCCACGCCAGGTTCAGGGGCGCAATATGGCTACACCTTC. Its translation: CATPGSGAQYGYTF.

V is TRBV19 and J is TRBJ1-5; no clear D. CDR3 length: 15 amino acids. The V gene's germline CDR1 is LNHDA and CDR2 SQIVND (reference sequence). The V end lost 3 bases, the J end lost 7 bases, and 16 bases lay between the germline ends. This CDR3 reads CASSITGSPGQPQHF. The CDR3 nucleotides are TGTGCCAGTAGTATCACGGGGAGTCCGGGCCAGCCCCAGCATTTT.

This clone came up once. The rearrangement joins TRBV2 to TRBJ2-3, with 9 bases aligning to TRBD1. This CDR3 comprises 15 residues. Germline CDR1 and CDR2: SNHLY and FYNNEI. J was trimmed by 3 bases and V by 5 bases; bases with no gene match: 6. This CDR3 reads CASSRDRAGTDTQYF. CDR3 sequence (DNA): TGTGCCAGCAGTAGGGACAGGGCGGGGACAGATACGCAGTATTTT.

This chain connects TRBV19 to TRBJ2-7, with TRBD1 matching 8 bases. With V trimmed by 2 bases and J by 1 base, 7 bases remained unmatched. The germline V gene has CDR1 LNHDA and CDR2 SQIVND (reference sequence). The CDR3 is made up of 16 amino acids. The CDR3 nucleotides are TGTGCCAGTAGTATATCAACAGGGGGTTATTCCTACGAGCAGTACTTC. This gives the protein CASSISTGGYSYEQYF.

This chain uses TRBV4-1 with TRBJ1-4; perhaps TRBD1 as D (5 bases). CDR1 is MGHRA, CDR2 YSYEKL, per germline. CDR3 length: 15 residues. The ends were cut back, 3 bases at V and 7 bases at J, with 15 bases in the middle. The CDR3 loop reads CASSQGPAAAEKLFF. CDR3 bases: TGCGCCAGCAGCCAGGGACCGGCGGCCGCTGAAAAACTGTTTTTT.

CDR3: CASSLLTGGTYEQYF. Written as DNA, the CDR3 is TGTGCCAGCAGTTTGCTGACAGGGGGCACCTACGAGCAGTACTTC. The chain recombines TRBV28 with TRBJ2-7; 10 bases are shared with TRBD1. Trimming took 3 bases from V and 2 from J; bases not matched to a gene: 4. The CDR3 is 15 residues long. Germline CDR1 reads MDHEN; CDR2 reads SYDVKM.

The genes are TRBV19 and TRBJ1-2; D unclear. V lost 4 bases and J lost 4, with 10 bases in between. CDR1 LNHDA and CDR2 SQIVND come from the germline V gene (reference sequence). CDR3 length: 13 residues. CDR3 in amino acids: CASSTPVVYGYTF. CDR3 nucleotides: TGTGCCAGTAGTACGCCAGTGGTCTATGGCTACACCTTC.